This is a list of T cell receptor beta chains from one sample in a study of blood T cell repertoires in COVID-19. Repertoires were generated with immunoSEQ multiplex PCR, while TCRdb's copy carries only in-frame clones and drops some. The data contain approximately 75,000 clones, approximately 80% of them singletons. The specimen sequenced was peripheral blood. These receptors all come from a man aged 45-65 years with COVID-19, enrolled during active disease. The CDR3 runs from the conserved cysteine through the conserved F or W. A D gene is named only where the DNA matches it firmly. Clone size is shown for a subset of rows, as once, few, many or a class of expanded clone.

>TRBJ1-4|NA|TRBV5-6|NA
TGTGCCAGCAGCTTCACCTCCGGAGATGAAAAACTGTTTTTT
CASSFTSGDEKLFF
>TRBJ2-7|NA|TRBV9|NA
TGTGCCAGCAGCCCAGAGGCGGAAGACTACGAGCAGTACTTC
CASSPEAEDYEQYF
>TRBJ2-7|TRBD1|TRBV19|NA
TGTGCCAGTACCCCGGGACAGGGGGCAAACGAGCAGTACTTC
CASTPGQGANEQYF
>TRBJ2-4|NA|TRBV7-2|NA
TGTGCCAGCAGCTTACGGGCCAAAAACATTCAGTACTTC
CASSLRAKNIQYF
>TRBJ2-7|TRBD2|TRBV3-1/TRBV3-2|NA
TGTGCCAGCAGCCAAACTAGCGGGAGGGTAGCCTACGAGCAGTACTTC
CASSQTSGRVAYEQYF
>TRBJ2-1|NA|TRBV5-6|NA
TGTGCCAGCAGCTTTGAAGGGGTAATGGCTGAGCAGTTCTTC
CASSFEGVMAEQFF
>TRBJ2-7|TRBD2|TRBV6-5|NA
TGTGCCAGCGGGGGACTAAGGGGCGTATACGAGCAGTACTTC
CASGGLRGVYEQYF
>TRBJ1-5|NA|TRBV6-5|few
TGTGCCAGCAGCCGCCTCGTGGGAGGCAATCAGCCCCAGCATTTT
CASSRLVGGNQPQHF
>TRBJ1-1|TRBD1|TRBV28|NA
TGTGCCAGCAGCCTAGACAGGGGGAACACTGAAGCTTTCTTT
CASSLDRGNTEAFF
>TRBJ2-3|TRBD2|TRBV30|NA
TGTGCCTGGAGTTTCGGACTAGCGGGAGGCGCAGATACGCAGTATTTT
CAWSFGLAGGADTQYF
>TRBJ1-3|TRBD1|TRBV19|NA
TGTGCCAGTTCCTATTCCCGGGACAGCTCTGGAAACACCATATATTTT
CASSYSRDSSGNTIYF
>TRBJ2-2|TRBD2|TRBV7-9|NA
TGTGCCAGCAGCTCCCGACTAGCGGGGGCCAGAACGAACACCGGGGAGCTGTTTTTT
CASSSRLAGARTNTGELFF
>TRBJ1-1|NA|TRBV28|NA
TGTGCCAGCAGTACTCGACAGGCCCTCGAAGCTTTCTTT
CASSTRQALEAFF
>TRBJ1-5|TRBD1|TRBV19|few
TGTGCCAGTAGTACTTGGACAGGGATAAAGGTCAATCAGCCCCAGCATTTT
CASSTWTGIKVNQPQHF
>TRBJ1-4|NA|TRBV4-2|NA
TGTGCCAGCAGCCAAGGTGATAGGGGGGAAAAACTGTTTTTT
CASSQGDRGEKLFF
>TRBJ2-1|NA|TRBV29-1|NA
TGCAGCGTAAGCGGATCGGACAATGAGCAGTTCTTC
CSVSGSDNEQFF
>TRBJ2-4|NA|TRBV27|NA
TGTGCCAGCAGTTTACGATCGGGTATGGCCAAAAACATTCAGTACTTC
CASSLRSGMAKNIQYF
>TRBJ1-1|NA|TRBV3-1/TRBV3-2|NA
TGTGCCAGCAGCCAAGTTAGCGGAGCGCAAATGAACACTGAAGCTTTCTTT
CASSQVSGAQMNTEAFF
>TRBJ2-7|NA|TRBV6-5|NA
TGTGCCAGCAGGCCGGCGGGACAGAACTCCTACGAGCAGTACTTC
CASRPAGQNSYEQYF
>TRBJ2-5|NA|TRBV3-1/TRBV3-2|NA
TGTGCCAGCAGCCAAGATATGGGGGCGAGTGTGGAGACCCAGTACTTC
CASSQDMGASVETQYF
>TRBJ1-2|NA|TRBV6-6|NA
TGTGCCAGCACCCAGGACAGCTCTAACTATGGCTACACCTTC
CASTQDSSNYGYTF
>TRBJ2-3|NA|TRBV7-3|once
TGTGCCAGCAGCTTACTAACCAGCACAGATACGCAGTATTTT
CASSLLTSTDTQYF
>TRBJ2-5|TRBD2|TRBV30|NA
TGTGCCTGGACAAAAATGGGCGGGAGGGCCTTGGAGACCCAGTACTTC
CAWTKMGGRALETQYF
>TRBJ2-7|TRBD2|TRBV10-3|NA
TGTGCCATCAGTGACGGGACTAGCGGGAGAAACGAGCAGTACTTC
CAISDGTSGRNEQYF
>TRBJ2-7|TRBD2|TRBV7-2|once
TGTGCCAGCACCCCTCGGGGGGGCGCGGCGTACGAGCAGTACTTC
CASTPRGGAAYEQYF
>TRBJ1-1|TRBD1|TRBV28|NA
TGTGCCAGCCGGCTCCTAGAGGGACAGCCTGAAGCTTTCTTT
CASRLLEGQPEAFF
>TRBJ1-1|NA|TRBV12-3/TRBV12-4|NA
TGTGCCAGCAGCTGGACAGTGAACACTGAAGCTTTCTTT
CASSWTVNTEAFF
>TRBJ2-2|NA|TRBV6-2/TRBV6-3|NA
TGTGCCAGCAGTTACGTCACGAACACCGGGGAGCTGTTTTTT
CASSYVTNTGELFF
>TRBJ2-7|TRBD2|TRBV5-1|NA
TGCGCCAGCAGCTTGGGCCTAGCGGGCGCCTACGAGCAGTACTTC
CASSLGLAGAYEQYF
>TRBJ2-7|NA|TRBV5-1|many
TGCGCCAGCAGCCAAGTGACGGTCGGGGAGCAGTACTTC
CASSQVTVGEQYF
>TRBJ1-1|NA|TRBV2|NA
TGTGCCAGCAGTGTCAGTACAGCCACTGAAGCTTTCTTT
CASSVSTATEAFF